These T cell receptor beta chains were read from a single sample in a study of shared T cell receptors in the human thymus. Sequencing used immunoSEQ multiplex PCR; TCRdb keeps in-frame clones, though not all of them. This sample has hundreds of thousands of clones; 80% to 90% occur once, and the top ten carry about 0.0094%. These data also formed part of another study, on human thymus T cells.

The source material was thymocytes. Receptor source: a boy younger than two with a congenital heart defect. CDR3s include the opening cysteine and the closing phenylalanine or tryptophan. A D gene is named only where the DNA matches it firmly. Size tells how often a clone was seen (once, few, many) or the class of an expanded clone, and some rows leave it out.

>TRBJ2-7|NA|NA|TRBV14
TGTGCCAGCAGCCAAGGCGGGAATACCTACGAGCAGTACTTC
CASSQGGNTYEQYF
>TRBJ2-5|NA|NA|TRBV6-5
TGTGCCAGCAGTTACTCATCGGGGTCTCGGACCCAGTACTTC
CASSYSSGSRTQYF
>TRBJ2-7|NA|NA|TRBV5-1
TGCGCCAGCAGCTTGGGGAGGGACAGACACGGGCGCTCGGGCGAGCAGTACTTC
CASSLGRDRHGRSGEQYF
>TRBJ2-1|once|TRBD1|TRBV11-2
TGTGCCAGCAGCCCGCAGGGGGCGCATGAGCAGTTCTTC
CASSPQGAHEQFF
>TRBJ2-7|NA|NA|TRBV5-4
TGTGCCAGCAGCTTGGAACAAAGCTACGAGCAGTACTTC
CASSLEQSYEQYF
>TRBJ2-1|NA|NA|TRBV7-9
TGTGCCAGCAGCTTAAGAGGGGGGGACTACAATGAGCAGTTCTTC
CASSLRGGDYNEQFF
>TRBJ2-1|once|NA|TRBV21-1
TGTGCCAGCAGCGGGGTCGCGGGACCCTACAATGAGCAGTTCTTC
CASSGVAGPYNEQFF
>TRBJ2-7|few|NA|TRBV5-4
TGTGCCAGCAGCTTTAAGGGGTCGTACGAGCAGTACTTC
CASSFKGSYEQYF
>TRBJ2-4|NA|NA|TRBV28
TGTGCCAGCAGTCACTTTTCGACTCGAGCCAAAAACATTCAGTACTTC
CASSHFSTRAKNIQYF
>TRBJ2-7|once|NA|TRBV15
TGTGCCACCAGCAGAACTGAGAATAGAGCCGAGCAGTACTTC
CATSRTENRAEQYF
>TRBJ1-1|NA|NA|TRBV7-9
TGTGCCAGCAGCTTACCTACCGGGAACACTGAAGCTTTCTTT
CASSLPTGNTEAFF
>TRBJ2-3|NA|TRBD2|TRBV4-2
TGTGCCAGCAGCCATTCTCCTTTGCGAGCGGGGGGACGACCTAGCACAGATACGCAGTATTTT
CASSHSPLRAGGRPSTDTQYF
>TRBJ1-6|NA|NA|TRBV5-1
TGCGCCAGCAGCAAGGGTTTTGGGGGGGACTATAATTCACCCCTCCACTTT
CASSKGFGGDYNSPLHF
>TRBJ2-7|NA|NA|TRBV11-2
TGTGCCAGCAGTCAAGCCTCCTACGAGCAGTACTTC
CASSQASYEQYF
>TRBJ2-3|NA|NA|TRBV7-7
TGTGCCAGCACCCGTGGCAAGGATACGCAGTATTTT
CASTRGKDTQYF
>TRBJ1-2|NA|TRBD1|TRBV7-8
TGTGCCAGCAGCCCACGGCCGGGACAGGGGCCCCCCTATGGCTACACCTTC
CASSPRPGQGPPYGYTF
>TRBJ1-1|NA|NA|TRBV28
TGTGCCAGCAGCCATACCGGGGGCACTGAAGCTTTCTTT
CASSHTGGTEAFF
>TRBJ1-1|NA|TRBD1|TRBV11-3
TGTGCCAGCAGCCACGGGACAGCCGAAGCTTTCTTT
CASSHGTAEAFF
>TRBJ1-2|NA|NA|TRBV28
TGTGCCAGCAGTTTACCGACAGAGTTTAACCTCTACACCTTC
CASSLPTEFNLYTF
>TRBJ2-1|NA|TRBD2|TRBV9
TGTGCCAGCAGCGCCTTCTGGAGCGGGGGAAAGTTCTTC
CASSAFWSGGKFF